This TCR beta chain originates from a study of T cell responses to AZD1222 COVID-19 vaccine. Study conclusions and caveats: The study reported that nearly half of spike-specific TCRs target unmutated variant regions.

The CDR3 has 13 amino acids. V dropped 10 bases and J dropped 9 bases, with 19 bases sitting between them. The protocol was immunoSEQ multiplex PCR, while the TCRdb copy is restricted to in-frame clones and leaves out a portion. The table counts about 140,000 clones; about 2% lies in the top ten. A word on this clone: Its antigen is currently unknown.

The chain links TRBV12-3 or TRBV12-4 to TRBJ1-5; no firm D call. Sequencing input: peripheral blood. This receptor was taken from an adult in good health. In nucleotides, the CDR3 is TGTGCCACCCAAACAGAAACTATGGGGCCCCAGCATTTT. Translation gives CATQTETMGPQHF.